This TCR beta chain was sequenced in a study of blood T cell repertoires in COVID-19. Study-wide background: Samples came from the United States, Italy and Spain, spanning acute and convalescent COVID-19. T cells, B-cell-depleted T cells, or PBMCs supplied cDNA or gDNA.

CDR3 length: 12 residues. The germline V and J ends were trimmed by 5 bases and 4 bases, with 8 bases remaining between them. In germline, CDR1 is KGHSH, CDR2 LQKENI. The method was immunoSEQ multiplex PCR; TCRdb's version includes in-frame clones alone and lacks a portion of them. The sample has hundreds of thousands of clones, 85% to 90% seen once. The sequence derives from a human donor in a cohort sampled during active COVID-19. The sequencing input was peripheral blood. V gene TRBV18 combines with J gene TRBJ2-5; D might be TRBD2 (5 bases). Written as DNA, the CDR3 is TGTGCCAGCTCAAGAGGGAGAGAGACCCAGTACTTC. Amino acids: CASSRGRETQYF.